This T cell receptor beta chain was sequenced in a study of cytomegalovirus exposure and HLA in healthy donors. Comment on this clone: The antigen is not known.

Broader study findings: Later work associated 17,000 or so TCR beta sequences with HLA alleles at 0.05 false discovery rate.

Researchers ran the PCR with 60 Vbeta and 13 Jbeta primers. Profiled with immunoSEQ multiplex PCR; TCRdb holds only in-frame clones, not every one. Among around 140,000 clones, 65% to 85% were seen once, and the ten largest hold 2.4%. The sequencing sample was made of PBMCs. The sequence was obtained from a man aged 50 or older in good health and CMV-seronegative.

The CDR3 DNA reads as TGTGCCAGCAGCTCCGGGCGGGCTATCAATGAGCAGTTCTTC. Amino acid sequence: CASSSGRAINEQFF. J is TRBJ2-1 and V is TRBV6-5, with a possible D match to TRBD2 (5 bases). Germline lookup yields CDR1 MNHEY and CDR2 SVGAGI. Trimming removed 6 bases at V and 6 bases at J, with 15 bases between. This CDR3 is 14 amino acids long.